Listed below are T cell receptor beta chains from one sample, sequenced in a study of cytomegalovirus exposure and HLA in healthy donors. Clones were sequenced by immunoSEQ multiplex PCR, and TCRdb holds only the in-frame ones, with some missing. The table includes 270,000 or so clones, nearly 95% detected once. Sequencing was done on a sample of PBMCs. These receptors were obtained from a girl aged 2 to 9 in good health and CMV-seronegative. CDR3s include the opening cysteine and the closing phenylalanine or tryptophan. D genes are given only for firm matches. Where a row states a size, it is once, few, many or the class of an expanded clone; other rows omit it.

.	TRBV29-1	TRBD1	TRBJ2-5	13	TGCAGCGTTGAAGGTACAGGGGAAGAGACCCAGTACTTC	CSVEGTGEETQYF
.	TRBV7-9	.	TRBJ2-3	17	TGTGCCAGCAGCTCCCGGGGGGGGGACAGCAAAACAGATACGCAGTATTTT	CASSSRGGDSKTDTQYF
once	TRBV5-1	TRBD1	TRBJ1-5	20	TGCGCCAGCAGCTTGGAGCCACAGGGCAGGGGGAAAAATAGCAATCAGCCCCAGCATTTT	CASSLEPQGRGKNSNQPQHF
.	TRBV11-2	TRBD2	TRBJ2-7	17	TGTGCCAGCAGCTTAGTGGCCGCTAGCGGGAGGGTGTACGAGCAGTACTTC	CASSLVAASGRVYEQYF
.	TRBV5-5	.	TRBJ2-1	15	TGTGCCAGCAGCTTGGGTGGGAGTCCCGGGAATGAGCAGTTCTTC	CASSLGGSPGNEQFF
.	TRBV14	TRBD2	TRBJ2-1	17	TGTGCCAGCAGCCAGAATAACCGACTAGCGATATACAATGAGCAGTTCTTC	CASSQNNRLAIYNEQFF
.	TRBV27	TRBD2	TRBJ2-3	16	TGTGCCAGCAGTCCGAGGACTAGCGCAGACACAGATACGCAGTATTTT	CASSPRTSADTDTQYF
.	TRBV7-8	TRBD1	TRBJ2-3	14	TGTGCCAGCAGACAGGGGATAAACACAGATACGCAGTATTTT	CASRQGINTDTQYF
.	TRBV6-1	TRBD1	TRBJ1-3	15	TGTGCCAGCCGAGACTCGACAGGGGGGGGAAACACCATATATTTT	CASRDSTGGGNTIYF
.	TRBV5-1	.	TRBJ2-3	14	TGCGCCAGCAGCTTGGTCGGGGGTAGGGATACGCAGTATTTT	CASSLVGGRDTQYF
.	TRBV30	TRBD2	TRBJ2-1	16	TGTGCCTGGAGTGGAGGGACTAGCGGCCATGCGGGTGAGCAGTTCTTC	CAWSGGTSGHAGEQFF
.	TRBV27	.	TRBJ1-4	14	TGTGCCAGCAGCCTAGGGGTTCGGAATGAAAAACTGTTTTTT	CASSLGVRNEKLFF
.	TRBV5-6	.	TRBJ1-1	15	TGTGCCAGCAGCCACCTATCAGGGGAGAATACTGAAGCTTTCTTT	CASSHLSGENTEAFF
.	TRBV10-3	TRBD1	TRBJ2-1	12	TGTGCCATCAGCCGGACAGGGAATGAGCAGTTCTTC	CAISRTGNEQFF
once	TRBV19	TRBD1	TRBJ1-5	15	TGTGCCAGTAGTATAAGTGGACAGGGTCGTCAGCCCCAGCATTTT	CASSISGQGRQPQHF
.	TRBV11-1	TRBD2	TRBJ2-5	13	TGTGCCAGCAGTCCCGGGACTAGCGTCGCCCAGTACTTC	CASSPGTSVAQYF
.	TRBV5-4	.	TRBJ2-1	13	TGTGCCACCTCGCGGGACCCGAACAATGAGCAGTTCTTC	CATSRDPNNEQFF
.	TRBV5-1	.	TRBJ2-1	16	TGCGCCAGCAGAGTCGCCCCGGGACACATGTACAATGAGCAGTTCTTC	CASRVAPGHMYNEQFF
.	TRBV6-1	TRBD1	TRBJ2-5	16	TGTGCCAGCAGTGATTCCTTCAGGGGGCTAGGGGAGACCCAGTACTTC	CASSDSFRGLGETQYF
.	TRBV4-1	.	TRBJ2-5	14	TGCGCCAGCAGCCCCAGGGGCCGGCAAGAGACCCAGTACTTC	CASSPRGRQETQYF
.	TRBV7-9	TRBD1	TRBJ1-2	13	TGTGCCAGCAGCTCGGGACAGGGTTACGGCTACACCTTC	CASSSGQGYGYTF
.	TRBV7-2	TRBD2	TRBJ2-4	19	TGTGCCAGCAGCTTAGCGCTGGAAGGGCGGGAGGGGGTCAAAAACATTCAGTACTTC	CASSLALEGREGVKNIQYF
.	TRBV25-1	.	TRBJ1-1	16	TGTGCCAGCAGTGTTACAGGGAAGGGGAGGAACACTGAAGCTTTCTTT	CASSVTGKGRNTEAFF
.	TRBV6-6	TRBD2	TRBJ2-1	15	TGTGCCAGCAGTTTAACGGGACTAGCGGGCACTGAGCAGTTCTTC	CASSLTGLAGTEQFF
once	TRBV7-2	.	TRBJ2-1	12	TGTGCCAGCAGCTTATTCGCAGATGAGCAGTTCTTC	CASSLFADEQFF
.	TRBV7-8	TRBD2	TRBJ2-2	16	TGTGCCAGCAGCAACGGGAGGGGGGACCACCCCGGGGAGCTGTTTTTT	CASSNGRGDHPGELFF
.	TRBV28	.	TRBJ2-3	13	TGTGCCAGCAGTTTACAGGGATTGAATACGCAGTATTTT	CASSLQGLNTQYF
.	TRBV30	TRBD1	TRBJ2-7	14	TGTGCCTGGAGTGCTGGACAGGGATTCTACGAGCAGTACTTC	CAWSAGQGFYEQYF
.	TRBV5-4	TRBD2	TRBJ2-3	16	TGTGCCAGCAGTTCGACACGACTAGCGGTGGCAGATACGCAGTATTTT	CASSSTRLAVADTQYF
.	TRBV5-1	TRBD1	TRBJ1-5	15	TGCGCCAGCAGCAGGGCCGGGACAGGCGGTCAGCCCCAGCATTTT	CASSRAGTGGQPQHF
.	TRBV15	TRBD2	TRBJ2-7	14	TGTGCCACCAGCAGCGGGGGGACGGCCTACGAGCAGTACTTC	CATSSGGTAYEQYF
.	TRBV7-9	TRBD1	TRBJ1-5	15	TGTGCCAGCAGCTTACGTGACAGGGACAATCAGCCCCAGCATTTT	CASSLRDRDNQPQHF
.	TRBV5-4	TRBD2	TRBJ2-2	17	TGTGCCAGCAGCTTGGACATGAAGCGGGGGGGCGTCGGGGAGCTGTTTTTT	CASSLDMKRGGVGELFF
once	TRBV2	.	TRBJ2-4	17	TGTGCCAGCAGTGAAACCAGGACAGTGTTAGCCAAAAACATTCAGTACTTC	CASSETRTVLAKNIQYF
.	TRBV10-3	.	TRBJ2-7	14	TGTGCCATCAGGGATCGACAGGATCATTACGAGCAGTACTTC	CAIRDRQDHYEQYF
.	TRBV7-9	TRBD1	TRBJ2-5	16	TGTGCCAGCAGCTTAGATCGGACAGGGGGGCGGGAGACCCAGTACTTC	CASSLDRTGGRETQYF
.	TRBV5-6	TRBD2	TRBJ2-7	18	TGTGCCAGCAGCTCCTTCCGGGACAGCCTAGCGGGATCCTACGAGCAGTACTTC	CASSSFRDSLAGSYEQYF
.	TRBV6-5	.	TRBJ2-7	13	TGTGCCAGTACCCACAGGAGCTCCTACGAGCAGTACTTC	CASTHRSSYEQYF
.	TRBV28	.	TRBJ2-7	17	TGTGCCAGCAGTTCCCCGGGGTTGAGGCCCTCCTCCTACGAGCAGTACTTC	CASSSPGLRPSSYEQYF
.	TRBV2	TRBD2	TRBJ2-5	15	TGTGCCAGCATCCTTTCGCGGACTAGCGGAGAGACCCAGTACTTC	CASILSRTSGETQYF
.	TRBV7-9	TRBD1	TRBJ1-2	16	TGTGCCAGCAGCTTAAGCGAACAGGGGAAGGGCTATGGCTACACCTTC	CASSLSEQGKGYGYTF
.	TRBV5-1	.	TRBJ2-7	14	TGCGCCAGCAGCTTGTTTGCAGCGGGCTACGAGCAGTACTTC	CASSLFAAGYEQYF
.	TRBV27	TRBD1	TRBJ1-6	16	TGTGCCAGCAGTCAATACAGGGGCGCGTTGAGTTCACCCCTCCACTTT	CASSQYRGALSSPLHF
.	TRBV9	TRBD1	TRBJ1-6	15	TGTGCCAGCAGCGCGACAGGGAGCTATAATTCACCCCTCCACTTT	CASSATGSYNSPLHF
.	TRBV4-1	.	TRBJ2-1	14	TGCGCCAGCAGCCTGGAGGGGCCCTACAATGAGCAGTTCTTC	CASSLEGPYNEQFF